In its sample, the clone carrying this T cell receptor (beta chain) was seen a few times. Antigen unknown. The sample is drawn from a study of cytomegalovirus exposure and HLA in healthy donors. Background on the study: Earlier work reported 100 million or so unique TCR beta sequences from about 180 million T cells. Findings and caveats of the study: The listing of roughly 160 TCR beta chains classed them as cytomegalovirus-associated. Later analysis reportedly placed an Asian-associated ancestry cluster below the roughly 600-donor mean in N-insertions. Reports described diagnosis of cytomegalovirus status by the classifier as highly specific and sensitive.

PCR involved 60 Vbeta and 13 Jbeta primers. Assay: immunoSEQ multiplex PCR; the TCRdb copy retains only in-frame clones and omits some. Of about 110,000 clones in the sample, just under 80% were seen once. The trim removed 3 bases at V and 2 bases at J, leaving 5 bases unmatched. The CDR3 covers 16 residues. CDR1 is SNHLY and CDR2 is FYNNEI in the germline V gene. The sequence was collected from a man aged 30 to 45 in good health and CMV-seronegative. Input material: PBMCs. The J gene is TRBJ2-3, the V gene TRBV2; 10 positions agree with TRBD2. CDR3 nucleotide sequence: TGTGCCAGCAGTGACCCGGGACTAGCGTCCACAGATACGCAGTATTTT. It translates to CASSDPGLASTDTQYF.